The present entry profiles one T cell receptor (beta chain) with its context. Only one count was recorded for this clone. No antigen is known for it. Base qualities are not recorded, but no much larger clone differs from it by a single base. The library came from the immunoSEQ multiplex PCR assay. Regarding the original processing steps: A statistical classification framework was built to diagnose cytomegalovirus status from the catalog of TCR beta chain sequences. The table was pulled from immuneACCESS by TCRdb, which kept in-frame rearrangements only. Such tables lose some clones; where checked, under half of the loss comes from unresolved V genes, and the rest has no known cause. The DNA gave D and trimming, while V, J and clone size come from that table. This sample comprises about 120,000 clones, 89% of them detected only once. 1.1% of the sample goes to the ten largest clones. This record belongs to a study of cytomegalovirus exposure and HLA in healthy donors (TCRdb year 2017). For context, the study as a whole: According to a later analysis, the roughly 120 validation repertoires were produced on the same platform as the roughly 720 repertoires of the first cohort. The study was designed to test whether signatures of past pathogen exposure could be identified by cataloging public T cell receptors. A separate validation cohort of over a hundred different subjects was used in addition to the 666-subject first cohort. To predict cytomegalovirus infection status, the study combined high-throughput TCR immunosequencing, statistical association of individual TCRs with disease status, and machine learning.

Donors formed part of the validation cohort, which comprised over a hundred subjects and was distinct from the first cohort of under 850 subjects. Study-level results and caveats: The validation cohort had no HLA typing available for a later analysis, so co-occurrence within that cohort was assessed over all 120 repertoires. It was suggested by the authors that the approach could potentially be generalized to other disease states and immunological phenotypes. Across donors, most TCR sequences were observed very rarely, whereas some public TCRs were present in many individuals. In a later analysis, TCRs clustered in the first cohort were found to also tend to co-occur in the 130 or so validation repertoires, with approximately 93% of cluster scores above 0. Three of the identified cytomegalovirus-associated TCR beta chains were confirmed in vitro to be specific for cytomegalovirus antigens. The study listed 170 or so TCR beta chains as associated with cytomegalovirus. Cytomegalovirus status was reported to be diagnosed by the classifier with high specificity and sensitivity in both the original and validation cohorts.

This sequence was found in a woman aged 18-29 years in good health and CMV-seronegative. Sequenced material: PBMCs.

The CDR3 in this case is CASRDPGQGSYGYTF. The nucleotide sequence is TGTGCCAGCAGGGACCCGGGACAGGGGAGCTATGGCTACACCTTC. The chain uses TRBV6-1 and TRBJ1-2, with 10 bases matching TRBD1. Reading from cysteine to phenylalanine, the CDR3 counts 15 amino acids. The sequence is cut down to CDR3 DNA, 45 bases in frame from base 1. V ends up 6 bases short and J 4 bases short, with an unmatched junction base count of 8. The germline V gene supplies CDR1 MNHNS and CDR2 SASEGT.